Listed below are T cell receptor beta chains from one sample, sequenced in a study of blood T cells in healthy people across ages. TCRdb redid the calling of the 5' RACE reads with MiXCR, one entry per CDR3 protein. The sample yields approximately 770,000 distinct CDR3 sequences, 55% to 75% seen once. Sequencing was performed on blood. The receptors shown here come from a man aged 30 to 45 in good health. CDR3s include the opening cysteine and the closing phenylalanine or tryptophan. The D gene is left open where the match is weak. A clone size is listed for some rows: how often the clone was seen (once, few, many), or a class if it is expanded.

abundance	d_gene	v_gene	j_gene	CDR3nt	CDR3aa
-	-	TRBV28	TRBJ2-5	TGTGCCAGCAGTTTAAAGGTTTCCGGTGTGACCCAGTACTTC	CASSLKVSGVTQYF
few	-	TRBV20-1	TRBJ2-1	TGCAGTGCTAGAGAAGCGAAGGGGACAATTTATGAGCAGTTCTTC	CSAREAKGTIYEQFF
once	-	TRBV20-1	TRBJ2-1	TGCAGTGCTAGGACCCTAGCGAGTGAGCAGTTCTTC	CSARTLASEQFF
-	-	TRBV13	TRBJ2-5	TGTGCCAGCAGCTTGGGGACTTTCTGGGGGCTACAAGAGACCCAGTACTTC	CASSLGTFWGLQETQYF
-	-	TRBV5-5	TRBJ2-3	TGTGCCAGCAGCTTGATTTTGGCAGATACGCAGTATTTT	CASSLILADTQYF
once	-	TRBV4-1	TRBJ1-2	TGCGCCAGCAGCCAAGAGGGTCCCGTTGATAACTATGGCTACACCTTC	CASSQEGPVDNYGYTF
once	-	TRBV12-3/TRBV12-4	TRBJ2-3	TGTGCCAGCACCAAATCGGGGGCAGATACGCAGTATTTT	CASTKSGADTQYF
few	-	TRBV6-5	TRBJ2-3	TGTGCCAGCAGTTACTCGTTTGGAGTCCGCACAGATACGCAGTATTTT	CASSYSFGVRTDTQYF
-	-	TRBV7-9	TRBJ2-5	TGTGCCAGCAGCTTATCACAGGGCGTGGAGACCCAGTACTTC	CASSLSQGVETQYF
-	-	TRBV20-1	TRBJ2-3	TGCGGTGCTCTCAACTCCCGGAGCACAGATACGCAGTATTTT	CGALNSRSTDTQYF
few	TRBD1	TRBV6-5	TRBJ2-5	TGTGCCAGCAGTACACGGACAGGGCAAGAGACCCAGTACTTC	CASSTRTGQETQYF
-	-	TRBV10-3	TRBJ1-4	TGTGCCATCAGTGAGTCCCAAGGACGGGGGGCCGGAGCAACTAATGAAAAACTGTTTTTT	CAISESQGRGAGATNEKLFF
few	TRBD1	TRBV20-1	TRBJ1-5	TGCAGTGCTAGCCTGCTCCGGGACAGCGTCAAAAATCAGCCCCAGCATTTT	CSASLLRDSVKNQPQHF
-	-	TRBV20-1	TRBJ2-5	TGCAGTGCTAGGTCGGCAGGGTCGACTGCGGAGACCCAGTACTTC	CSARSAGSTAETQYF
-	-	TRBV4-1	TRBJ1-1	TGCGCCAGCAGCCACCCGGGACAAACCTCTGAAGCTTTCTTT	CASSHPGQTSEAFF
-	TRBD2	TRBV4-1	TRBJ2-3	TGCGCCAGCAGCCAAGTATCTCCCGCCGAGACTAGCGGGAGGGATACGCAGTATTTT	CASSQVSPAETSGRDTQYF
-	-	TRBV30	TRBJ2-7	TGTGCCTGCCAGGGGGGCTACGAGCAGTACTTC	CACQGGYEQYF
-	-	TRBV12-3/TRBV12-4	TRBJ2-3	TGTGCCAGCAGTTTTGACAGGACAACAGATACGCAGTATTTT	CASSFDRTTDTQYF
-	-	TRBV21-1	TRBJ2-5	TGTGCCAGCAGCGCCCCAGAGGCTAGCGGGATTAAGGAGACCCAGTACTTC	CASSAPEASGIKETQYF
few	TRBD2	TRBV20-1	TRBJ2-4	TGCAGTGCGTCGACCGGGGGGAACCTCAAAAACATTCAGTACTTC	CSASTGGNLKNIQYF
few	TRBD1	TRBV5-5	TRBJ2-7	TGTGCCAGCACCGGACAGGGATTGCACGAGCAGTACTTC	CASTGQGLHEQYF
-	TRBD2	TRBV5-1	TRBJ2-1	TGCGCCAGCAGCCCTCTTCATGCACTGAGCGGGGCCCTATACAATGAGCAGTTCTTC	CASSPLHALSGALYNEQFF
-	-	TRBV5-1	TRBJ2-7	TGCGCCAGCAGCTCATCTGGGGGGGCCCAGTACTTC	CASSSSGGAQYF
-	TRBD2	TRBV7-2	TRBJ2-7	TGTGCCAGCAGTTTTGGGGGGGAGGACGAGCGGTACTTC	CASSFGGEDERYF
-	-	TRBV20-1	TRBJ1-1	TGCAGTGCTAGAGATCGCCAGGAATGGGAGGTCGGAGCTTTCTTT	CSARDRQEWEVGAFF
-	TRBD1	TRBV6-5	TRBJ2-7	TGTGCCAGCAGTTACTCTTGGACAGGGATTAACGAGCAGTACTTC	CASSYSWTGINEQYF
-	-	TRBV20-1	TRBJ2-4	TGCAGTGCTAGGTTGCGGGCGTCGGCCAAAAACATTCAGTACTTC	CSARLRASAKNIQYF
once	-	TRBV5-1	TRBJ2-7	TGCGCCAGCACTTCGGTAACGTCCTACGAGCAGTACTTC	CASTSVTSYEQYF
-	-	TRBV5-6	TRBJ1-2	TGTGCCAGCAGCGGAAGGAGTCGTGGCTACACCTTC	CASSGRSRGYTF
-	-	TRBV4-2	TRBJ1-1	TGTGCCAGCAGCCAAGATACGGGGAAGAACACTGAAGCTTTCTTT	CASSQDTGKNTEAFF
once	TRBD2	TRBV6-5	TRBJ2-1	TGTGCCAGCAGTCCAGGACTAGCGGGAGGGCCCTATGAGCAGTTCTTC	CASSPGLAGGPYEQFF
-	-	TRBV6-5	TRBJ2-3	TGTGCCAGCAGTTACGCTAATACGCAGTATTTT	CASSYANTQYF
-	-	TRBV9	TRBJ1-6	TGTGCCAGCAGCGTAGCTACTGGGGGATGGAATTCACCCCTCCACTTT	CASSVATGGWNSPLHF
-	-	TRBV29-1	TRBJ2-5	TGCAGCGCCGCCTCCTGGGGTAGGGAGACCCAGTACTTC	CSAASWGRETQYF
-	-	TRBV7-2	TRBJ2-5	TGTGCCAGCAGCGCCTACAGGGTTGGAGAGACCCAGTACTTC	CASSAYRVGETQYF